Following are 20 T cell receptor beta chains from one sample sequenced in a study of T cell changes during pregnancy in multiple sclerosis. Method: immunoSEQ multiplex PCR; TCRdb's copy keeps in-frame clones and lacks some. The data contain 50,000 to 70,000 clones, 92% of them singletons. The sample consisted of peripheral blood, taken in the second trimester of pregnancy. These receptor sequences come from a female donor with multiple sclerosis, enrolled in a pregnancy study.

V usage is TRBV19 and J usage is TRBJ2-2; 12 nucleotides agree with TRBD2. The CDR3 consists of 15 residues. Losses at the gene ends were 10 bases for V and 3 bases for J; bases not matched to a gene: 6. Germline values: CDR1 LNHDA, CDR2 SQIVND (reference sequence). CDR3 protein: CATSSGRDYTGELFF. The CDR3, as DNA: TGTGCCACTTCTAGCGGGAGGGACTACACCGGGGAGCTGTTTTTT.

This chain links TRBV7-2 with TRBJ2-5, with 14 bases fitting TRBD2. Looked up from germline, CDR1 is SGHTA and CDR2 is FQGNSA. CDR3 size: 17 residues. V gave up 4 bases and J gave up 4 bases; unmatched junction bases: 8. The CDR3 is CASSSGLAGARTETQYF. CDR3 nucleotides: TGTGCCAGCAGCTCGGGACTAGCGGGAGCACGGACAGAGACCCAGTACTTC.

This chain connects TRBV7-9 to TRBJ1-2; possibly TRBD1 for D (6 bases). Germline V CDR1 and CDR2: SEHNR, FQNEAQ (reference sequence). V dropped 6 bases and J dropped 1 base, with 12 bases sitting between them. CDR3 length: 14 amino acids. The CDR3 DNA sequence: TGTGCCAGCAGTGAACAGGGTGTTAACTATGGCTACACCTTC. It codes for CASSEQGVNYGYTF.

The V and J genes are TRBV28 and TRBJ1-4; 10 positions agree with TRBD1. CDR1 and CDR2 from the germline V gene are MDHEN and SYDVKM. CDR3 length equals 14 residues. With V trimmed by 6 bases and J by 8 bases, 6 bases remained unmatched. Here the CDR3 reads CASRGQGGGEKLFF. DNA for the CDR3: TGTGCCAGCAGAGGACAGGGGGGTGGAGAAAAACTGTTTTTT.

V is TRBV2 and J is TRBJ2-7; the match to TRBD2 covers 10 bases. There are 14 residues in the CDR3. V lost 3 bases, J lost 3 bases, and 2 bases stayed unmatched. Germline assignment: CDR1 SNHLY and CDR2 FYNNEI. In nucleotides, the CDR3 is TGTGCCAGCAGTGAGCGGACTAGCGGCTACGAGCAGTACTTC. It codes for CASSERTSGYEQYF.

The V gene is TRBV6-6, the J gene TRBJ2-5; a weak D match, TRBD2 (5 bases). V lost 0 bases and J 7 bases, leaving 15 bases between the germline ends. CDR3 length: 15 amino acids. Germline V CDR1 and CDR2: MNHNY, SVGAGI (reference sequence). The CDR3 here is CASSYSSSGIATQYF. For the CDR3, the DNA is TGTGCCAGCAGTTACTCAAGTTCGGGGATCGCGACCCAGTACTTC.

The rearrangement uses TRBV30 and TRBJ2-2, with D unresolved. The CDR3 runs 16 residues. From germline, CDR1 is GTSNPN and CDR2 SVGIG (reference sequence). V lost 0 bases and J 1 base, leaving 12 bases between the germline ends. The CDR3 nucleotides read TGTGCCTGGAGTGTTTTGGTCAGACTGAACACCGGGGAGCTGTTTTTT. It encodes CAWSVLVRLNTGELFF.

The chain has TRBV15 and TRBJ2-1; D uncertain. The germline V gene has CDR1 LNHNV and CDR2 YYDKDF (reference sequence). The CDR3 has 12 amino acids. Trimming pared 3 bases from V and 9 bases from J, leaving 9 bases between. The CDR3 coding sequence is TGTGCCACCAGCAGGGTTAGTGGTGAGCAGTTCTTC. Encoded protein: CATSRVSGEQFF.

The chain employs TRBV4-1 and TRBJ2-2; D possibly corresponds to TRBD1 (5 bases). CDR1 is MGHRA, CDR2 YSYEKL, per germline. Trimming stripped 0 bases from V and 6 bases from J, with 11 bases between. The CDR3 length is 15 residues. For the CDR3, the DNA is TGCGCCAGCAGCCAAGACGCAGGGCAGGCCGGGGAGCTGTTTTTT. It yields the protein CASSQDAGQAGELFF.

The chain links TRBV28 to TRBJ1-1, with a weak D call TRBD1 (6 bases). This CDR3 is 14 amino acids long. Germline loops: CDR1 MDHEN, CDR2 SYDVKM. V was clipped by 6 bases and J by 0 bases, with 11 bases between them. The DNA for the CDR3 is TGTGCCAGCAGGAAAGGGGGAATGAACACTGAAGCTTTCTTT. Protein sequence: CASRKGGMNTEAFF.

The J gene is TRBJ1-2, the V gene TRBV6-4, with D possibly matching TRBD1 (5 bases). Trimming left V 0 bases short and J 1 base short, with 12 bases between. The CDR3 contains 16 residues. Germline V gene data show CDR1 as MRHNA and CDR2 as SNTAGT. CDR3 sequence: CASSDSSRGYNYGYTF. The DNA for the CDR3 is TGTGCCAGCAGTGACTCGAGTCGGGGGTATAACTATGGCTACACCTTC.

V is TRBV25-1 and J is TRBJ2-1; no clear D. The germline V gene encodes CDR1 MGHDK and CDR2 SYGVNS. CDR3 length equals 17 residues. V was trimmed by 4 bases and J by 0 bases, leaving 16 bases between them. The CDR3 spells CASSAGPRLSSYNEQFF. As DNA, the CDR3 is TGTGCCAGCAGTGCGGGTCCTAGGCTAAGCTCCTACAATGAGCAGTTCTTC.

The gene calls are TRBV5-4 and TRBJ1-1; D is uncertain. The CDR3 totals 14 residues. Trimming stripped 4 bases from V and 6 bases from J, with 16 bases between. The germline V gene encodes CDR1 SGHNT and CDR2 YYREEE (reference sequence). The CDR3 DNA reads as TGTGCCAGCAGCGAGCCGGGGAAAATGTCTGAAGCTTTCTTT. Its protein product is CASSEPGKMSEAFF.

The chain is built from TRBV5-1 and TRBJ2-3; 7 bases agree with TRBD2. Trimming removed 4 bases from V and 4 bases from J; junction bases left unmatched: 6. Germline lookup yields CDR1 SGHRS and CDR2 YFSETQ. The CDR3 consists of 14 residues. CDR3 protein: CASSPGLDPDTQYF. The CDR3 DNA reads as TGCGCCAGCAGCCCAGGACTAGACCCAGATACGCAGTATTTT.

The chain has TRBV30 and TRBJ1-1; D is possibly TRBD1 (6 bases). CDR1 is GTSNPN, CDR2 SVGIG, per germline (reference sequence). V dropped 8 bases and J dropped 1 base, with 14 bases sitting between them. The CDR3 is made up of 13 amino acids. The CDR3 region is CASKQGPNTEAFF. The CDR3 region has the DNA TGTGCCAGCAAACAGGGACCGAACACTGAAGCTTTCTTT.

The DNA for the CDR3 is TGTGCCAGCTCAGAGGGACTAGCGGGAGGGCTTTGGTCGGATGAGCAGTTCTTC. This gives the protein CASSEGLAGGLWSDEQFF. This rearrangement joins TRBV18 to TRBJ2-1; 16 nucleotides line up with TRBD2. V was clipped by 5 bases and J by 8 bases; unmatched bases: 12. The CDR3 spans 18 residues. Germline V CDR1 and CDR2: KGHSH, LQKENI.

The chain recombines TRBV19 with TRBJ2-5; tentative D call: TRBD2 (6 bases). Germline V gene sequence: CDR1 LNHDA, CDR2 SQIVND (reference sequence). The CDR3 extends over 15 amino acids. Trimming removed 0 bases from V and 4 bases from J, with 12 bases in between. The CDR3 nucleotides read TGTGCCAGTAGTATAGACGTCCTAGCGAGAGAGACCCAGTACTTC. Encoded protein: CASSIDVLARETQYF.

On this clone: An end of the junction does not agree with germline; a read error may underlie this. The chain has TRBV15 and TRBJ1-3; 7 positions agree with TRBD1. This CDR3 comprises 15 residues. Germline V gene lookup returns CDR1 LNHNV and CDR2 YYDKDF (reference sequence). The CDR3 DNA follows: TGTGCCACCAGCCGAGACAGGGTTTGGGGAAACACCATATATTTT. This gives the protein CATSRDRVWGNTIYF.

This clone was detected only once. V is TRBV13 and J is TRBJ2-7; D is perhaps TRBD1 (6 bases). The length of the CDR3 is 15 residues. Germline V gene sequence: CDR1 PRHDT, CDR2 FYEKMQ (reference sequence). Trimming removed 5 bases from V and 4 bases from J, with 18 bases in between. CDR3 in amino acids: CASSPSQGLRYEQYF. The DNA for the CDR3 is TGTGCCAGCAGCCCGTCCCAGGGGTTGCGGTACGAGCAGTACTTC.

The rearrangement links TRBV21-1 to TRBJ2-2; TRBD2, as called in the table, went unchecked against the DNA. TRBV21-1 is noted as a pseudogene. This CDR3 is 15 amino acids long. The CDR3 DNA follows: TGTGCCAGCAGCAAGGTCGGGGCGAACACCGGGGAGCTGTTTTTT. This sequence encodes CASSKVGANTGELFF.